The subject of this entry is one T cell receptor (beta chain). Antigen unknown. This entry comes from a study of CD8 T cells in ankylosing spondylitis. Points from the study as a whole: Characteristic of ankylosing spondylitis blood, it appeared, was a TCR beta motif comprising about eight highly homologous variants.

TCRdb processed the 5' RACE reads anew with MiXCR; each CDR3 protein has one entry. This sample has around 540,000 distinct CDR3 sequences, with 12% found just once. The specimen sequenced was blood, either unsorted or a sorted T cell fraction (not recorded which). The receptor was derived from a male donor with ankylosing spondylitis.

The chain's CDR3 is CASTRQDTSYNEQFF. In DNA, the CDR3 is TGCGCCAGCACGAGACAGGACACGTCCTACAATGAGCAGTTCTTC. The J gene is TRBJ2-1, the V gene TRBV5-1; a weak D match, TRBD1 (6 bases). Trimming cost V 6 bases and J 1 base, with 14 bases left between them. This CDR3 region has 15 residues. Germline assignment: CDR1 SGHRS and CDR2 YFSETQ.